Below, 28 T cell receptor beta chains from the same sample are listed, as sequenced in a study of T-cell memory formation after mild COVID-19. One entry per CDR3 protein, called by TCRdb with MiXCR from the 5' RACE reads. The table shows 560,000 or so distinct CDR3 sequences, with around a sixth occurring only once. The source material was PBMCs or a T cell subset sorted from them (not recorded which). The receptors were sampled from an adult woman who had mild COVID-19 (a few samples of this study predate the infection). Cell type and time point are not known.

This clonotype was detected a few times. The gene calls are TRBV18 and TRBJ2-5; a possible D gene is TRBD2 (5 bases). The CDR3 covers 13 residues. Germline assignment: CDR1 KGHSH and CDR2 LQKENI. V was cut by 3 bases and J by 4 bases, with 9 bases left in between. The CDR3 here is CASSPTAGETQYF. CDR3 nucleotide sequence: TGTGCCAGCTCACCCACCGCGGGAGAGACCCAGTACTTC. The full variable domain, in which reference TRBV18 and TRBJ2-5 provide the parts outside the CDR3, is NAGVMQNPRHLVRRRGQEARLRCSPMKGHSHVYWYRQLPEEGLKFMVYLQKENIIDESGMPKERFSAEFPKEGPSILRIQQVVRGDSAAYFCASSPTAGETQYFGPGTRLLVL.

The V and J genes are TRBV6-5 and TRBJ1-2; 7 nucleotides line up with TRBD1. V gave up 10 bases and J gave up 4 bases; unmatched junction bases: 18. The CDR3 loop spans 16 amino acids. Germline-derived CDR1 and CDR2 are MNHEY and SVGAGI. CDR3 coding DNA: TGTGCCACTATACCCGGGACAGTGGAATCATCCTATGGCTACACCTTC. It codes for CATIPGTVESSYGYTF.

The sample holds one count of this clonotype. Just one base apart from a much larger clone, this may be a read error. The rearrangement joins TRBV18 to TRBJ2-1; D possibly matches TRBD1 or TRBD2 (6 bases each). V dropped 1 base and J dropped 3 bases, with 13 bases sitting between them. The germline gives CDR1 KGHSH, CDR2 LQKENI. The CDR3 spans 16 residues. CDR3 sequence (DNA): TGTGCCAGCTCACCACGCGGGACATGGGGCTACAATGAGCAGTTCTTC. Translating gives CASSPRGTWGYNEQFF.

This clonotype was found a few times. V is TRBV24-1 and J is TRBJ1-1; D unresolved. CDR1 KGHDR and CDR2 SFDVKD come from the germline V gene. CDR3 size: 12 residues. V shed 6 bases and J shed 5 bases, with 9 bases lying between them. CDR3 loop: CATSNPGTEAFF. CDR3 nucleotides: TGTGCCACCAGTAATCCGGGGACTGAAGCTTTCTTT.

This clonotype was observed a few times. An end of the junction does not agree with germline; a read error may underlie this. J is TRBJ2-3 and V is TRBV20-1, with D possibly being TRBD1 or TRBD2 (5 bases each). Germline CDR1 reads DFQATT; CDR2 reads SNEGSKA (reference sequence). The CDR3 has 13 residues. CDR3 DNA sequence: TGCAGTGTTAGAGGGGTCAGGACAGATACGCAGTATTTT. Encoded protein: CSVRGVRTDTQYF.

In its sample, this clonotype was seen a few times. The chain uses TRBV2 and TRBJ2-1, with D uncertain. Germline CDR1 is SNHLY and CDR2 is FYNNEI. Trimming took off 6 bases at V and 7 bases at J, with 10 bases between the two ends. The CDR3 is 12 amino acids. The CDR3 here is CASRKAMNEQFF. In DNA form, the CDR3 reads TGTGCCAGCAGAAAGGCGATGAATGAGCAGTTCTTC. The full variable domain, rest sourced from reference TRBV2 and TRBJ2-1, is EPEVTQTPSHQVTQMGQEVILRCVPISNHLYFYWYRQILGQKVEFLVSFYNNEISEKSEIFDDQFSVERPDGSNFTLKIRSTKLEDSAMYFCASRKAMNEQFFGPGTRLTVL.

The sample holds a few counts of this clonotype. This sequence joins TRBV6-6 and TRBJ1-5; D is possibly TRBD1 (6 bases). Trimming removed 5 bases from V and 6 bases from J, with 14 bases in between. The CDR3 contains 14 residues. The V gene's germline CDR1 is MNHNY and CDR2 SVGAGI (reference sequence). The CDR3 loop is CASSPVQGSQPQHF. The CDR3 DNA is TGTGCCAGCAGTCCCGTACAGGGAAGTCAGCCCCAGCATTTT.

Only a few counts were recorded for this clonotype. The CDR3 DNA reads TGTGCCAGCAGCTTAACGATAGACGTAGATACGCAGTATTTT. This encodes CASSLTIDVDTQYF. The J gene is TRBJ2-3, the V gene TRBV7-9; D unresolved. With 2 bases removed from V and 5 bases from J, the gap between germline ends came to 11 bases. Germline V CDR1 and CDR2: SEHNR, FQNEAQ (reference sequence). This CDR3 has 14 amino acids.

This clonotype has a handful of counts. The chain carries TRBV7-9 and TRBJ2-1, with 8 bases that match TRBD2. The V gene end was trimmed by 0 bases and the J gene end by 2 bases; junction bases not matched to a gene: 6. The germline V gene has CDR1 SEHNR and CDR2 FQNEAQ (reference sequence). CDR3 length: 17 amino acids. The CDR3 sequence: CASSLAPGRVPYNEQFF. Here the CDR3 DNA reads TGTGCCAGCAGCTTAGCTCCCGGGAGGGTCCCCTACAATGAGCAGTTCTTC.

The CDR3 sequence is CASSGEWDTEAFF. In nucleotides, the CDR3 is TGTGCCAGCAGCGGGGAATGGGACACTGAAGCTTTCTTT. The chain carries TRBV9 and TRBJ1-1; D ambiguous. The CDR3 has 13 residues. Looked up from germline, CDR1 is SGDLS and CDR2 is YYNGEE. V dropped 3 bases and J dropped 3 bases, with 9 bases sitting between them.

The chain combines TRBV20-1 with TRBJ1-2; perhaps TRBD1 as D (6 bases). Germline loops: CDR1 DFQATT, CDR2 SNEGSKA (reference sequence). The V and J ends lost 5 bases and 6 bases respectively, with 19 bases between them. The CDR3 is 14 amino acids. The DNA of the CDR3 is TGCAGTGCTCCACCGAGTTGGGGGGCAGATGGCTACACCTTC. Translating it yields CSAPPSWGADGYTF.

The chain couples TRBV7-2 to TRBJ2-5; TRBD2 matches 12 bases. The CDR3 has 16 amino acids. The ends lost 3 bases at V and 0 bases at J; junction bases unmatched: 2. From germline, CDR1 is SGHTA and CDR2 FQGNSA. CDR3 DNA sequence: TGTGCCAGCAGCTTTACTAGCGGGGGGTACCAAGAGACCCAGTACTTC. This sequence encodes CASSFTSGGYQETQYF.

The chain joins TRBV6-5 to TRBJ1-2, with a possible D match to TRBD1 (6 bases). The germline V gene has CDR1 MNHEY and CDR2 SVGAGI. The CDR3 runs 14 residues. Deletions cut 6 bases from V and 4 bases from J, with 15 bases between. DNA for the CDR3: TGTGCCAGCAGCACTACAGACAGGAGCTATGGCTACACCTTC. It encodes CASSTTDRSYGYTF.

The CDR3 DNA reads as TGTGCCACCCCGGGACAGACGCCCTACGAGCAGTACTTC. This codes for CATPGQTPYEQYF. The chain couples TRBV24-1 to TRBJ2-7; 7 bases align to TRBD1. The V segment lost 9 bases and the J segment 2 bases; nucleotides outside the gene matches: 6. CDR1 KGHDR and CDR2 SFDVKD come from the germline V gene. The CDR3 consists of 13 residues.

This clonotype was observed a few times. The chain carries TRBV19 and TRBJ2-5; weak D call: TRBD2 (7 bases). Germline-derived CDR1 and CDR2 are LNHDA and SQIVND (reference sequence). V lost 4 bases to trimming and J lost 4 bases, with 22 bases between them. CDR3 length: 17 amino acids. Here the CDR3 reads CASSTNPGRGAGETQYF. The CDR3, as DNA: TGTGCCAGTAGTACGAACCCCGGACGGGGGGCTGGAGAGACCCAGTACTTC.

In its sample, this clonotype was seen many times. The rearrangement joins TRBV11-2 to TRBJ2-6; D unresolved. The CDR3 has 17 residues. Germline V CDR1 and CDR2: SGHAT, FQNNGV. Deletions cut 3 bases from V and 0 bases from J, with 12 bases between. For the CDR3, the DNA is TGTGCCAGCAGCTTTAACAGAGTAGACTCTGGGGCCAACGTCCTGACTTTC. Its translation is CASSFNRVDSGANVLTF.

In its sample, this clonotype was seen a few times. The chain carries TRBV6-1 and TRBJ2-6; D remains ambiguous. Germline V lookup: CDR1 MNHNS, CDR2 SASEGT. The CDR3 is made up of 15 amino acids. Trimming took off 5 bases at V and 1 base at J, with 9 bases between the two ends. The CDR3 nucleotides read TGTGCCAGCAGTTCTCCTACTTCTGGGGCCAACGTCCTGACTTTC. Its translation: CASSSPTSGANVLTF.

This clonotype has only a few counts. This chain uses TRBV29-1 with TRBJ2-3, with a weak D call TRBD1 (6 bases). Trimming pared 6 bases from V and 0 bases from J, leaving 16 bases between. This CDR3 region has 15 residues. The germline V gene encodes CDR1 SQVTM and CDR2 ANQGSEA. This CDR3 is CSVARVGQSTDTQYF. CDR3 sequence (DNA): TGCAGCGTAGCCCGGGTGGGACAAAGCACAGATACGCAGTATTTT.

The chain recombines TRBV5-1 with TRBJ2-7; no definite D call. CDR3 length: 13 amino acids. V shed 4 bases and J shed 6 bases, with 14 bases lying between them. Germline V gene sequence: CDR1 SGHRS, CDR2 YFSETQ. Here the CDR3 reads CASSVRSLGEQYF. The CDR3 DNA sequence: TGCGCCAGCAGCGTTCGTTCTTTGGGCGAGCAGTACTTC.

The rearrangement uses TRBV11-1 and TRBJ2-7, with a possible D match to TRBD1 (5 bases). Germline assignment: CDR1 SGHAT and CDR2 FQDESV (reference sequence). The CDR3 is 15 residues long. The V end was cut by 2 bases, the J end by 2 bases, with 13 bases between. CDR3 nucleotides: TGTGCCAGCAGCTTAAATGGGGCAGACCCCTACGAGCAGTACTTC. Its translation is CASSLNGADPYEQYF.

This clonotype was picked up a small number of times. This rearrangement joins TRBV19 to TRBJ1-2; D remains ambiguous. The ends were cut back, 7 bases at V and 1 base at J, with 16 bases in the middle. Germline V gives CDR1 LNHDA, CDR2 SQIVND (reference sequence). The length of the CDR3 is 15 residues. The chain's CDR3 is CASKTDHNYNYGYTF. The CDR3, as DNA: TGTGCCAGTAAAACGGATCATAATTATAACTATGGCTACACCTTC.

This clonotype was observed a single time. CDR3 in DNA: TGTGCCAGCAGCGCCCAGGGACTTGTCACAGATACGCAGTATTTT. This codes for CASSAQGLVTDTQYF. This chain uses TRBV9 with TRBJ2-3; the D gene is possibly TRBD2 (6 bases). Deletions cut 3 bases from V and 2 bases from J, with 13 bases between. Per germline, CDR1 SGDLS and CDR2 YYNGEE. The CDR3 length is 15 residues.

This chain uses TRBV29-1 with TRBJ2-3; 8 bases agree with TRBD1. The CDR3 is 14 residues long. After removal of 4 bases from V and 1 base from J, the junction contained 4 bases not matched to a gene. The germline V gene encodes CDR1 SQVTM and CDR2 ANQGSEA. The CDR3 reads CSVGTGLGTDTQYF. The CDR3 DNA reads TGCAGCGTTGGGACAGGGTTGGGCACAGATACGCAGTATTTT.

This clonotype showed up just a few times. This chain's CDR3 is CASSFISLAGVHNEQFF. The CDR3 region has the DNA TGTGCCAGCAGTTTTATCTCACTAGCGGGAGTCCACAATGAGCAGTTCTTC. This chain joins TRBV12-3 or TRBV12-4 and TRBJ2-1; TRBD2 matches at 11 bases. The CDR3 has 17 residues. Trimming cost V 3 bases and J 5 bases; bases outside gene matches: 9.

J is TRBJ2-1 and V is TRBV3-1, with 9 bases fitting TRBD2. With 1 base clipped from V and 2 bases from J, the junction kept 6 bases outside the gene matches. This CDR3 region has 17 residues. The germline V gene has CDR1 LGHDT and CDR2 YNNKEL (reference sequence). The CDR3 reads CASSQVLAGLTYNEQFF. The CDR3 coding sequence is TGTGCCAGCAGCCAAGTCCTAGCGGGACTGACCTACAATGAGCAGTTCTTC.

V gene TRBV13 combines with J gene TRBJ2-7; 8 bases match TRBD2. V trimming: 2 bases; J trimming: 4 bases; junction bases outside the gene matches: 7. Germline V gene lookup returns CDR1 PRHDT and CDR2 FYEKMQ (reference sequence). The CDR3 spans 15 residues. CDR3 sequence reads: CASSLLGGRIYEQYF. Written as DNA, the CDR3 is TGTGCCAGCAGCTTACTCGGCGGGAGGATTTACGAGCAGTACTTC.

This clonotype occurred a few times. The chain carries TRBV20-1 and TRBJ1-2; D possibly corresponds to TRBD1 (5 bases). The CDR3 totals 13 residues. The germline V gene has CDR1 DFQATT and CDR2 SNEGSKA (reference sequence). Between the trimmed V and J ends, which lost 6 bases and 4 bases, there was a span of 15 bases. Written as DNA, the CDR3 is TGCAGTGCGGAAAGACAGACATTCTATGGCTACACCTTC. Its protein is CSAERQTFYGYTF.

This clonotype was seen only a few times. The chain joins TRBV20-1 to TRBJ1-2; no definite D call. This CDR3 is built from 13 residues. Trimming cost V 3 bases and J 4 bases, with 12 bases left between them. Germline CDR1 is DFQATT and CDR2 is SNEGSKA (reference sequence). CDR3 in amino acids: CSASGGSSYGYTF. The CDR3 nucleotides are TGCAGTGCTAGTGGTGGGAGCAGCTATGGCTACACCTTC.